The 8 T cell receptor beta chains below were found in one sample sequenced in a study of OX40 agonist ivuxolimab in advanced cancers. TCRdb keeps only in-frame clones here, not all; method: immunoSEQ multiplex PCR. The profile shows over 60,000 clones, around 80% of them singletons. The input for sequencing was CD4+ or CD8+ T cells sorted from blood, taken in a trial of the OX40 agonist ivuxolimab. These receptors all come from an adult with an advanced solid tumor such as melanoma, head and neck, liver or kidney cancer.

This chain's CDR3 is CASSDGPNSGNTIYF. CDR3 bases: TGTGCCAGCAGTGATGGACCGAACTCTGGAAACACCATATATTTT. The chain links TRBV6-1 to TRBJ1-3, with no clear D. Germline assignment: CDR1 MNHNS and CDR2 SASEGT. Trimming shortened V by 3 bases and J by 0 bases, and 9 bases separated the two germline ends. CDR3 length: 15 amino acids.

The rearrangement links TRBV28 to TRBJ2-4; D unresolved. Trimming left V 6 bases short and J 8 bases short, with 17 bases between. CDR1 is MDHEN, CDR2 SYDVKM, per germline. CDR3 size: 14 residues. CDR3 sequence: CASSPGGRGDIQYF. CDR3 coding DNA: TGTGCCAGCAGCCCCGGCGGTAGAGGTGACATTCAGTACTTC.

The chain carries TRBV19 and TRBJ2-2; 8 bases agree with TRBD2. Germline CDR1 and CDR2: LNHDA and SQIVND (reference sequence). V shed 6 bases and J 4 bases; nucleotides not matched to a gene: 10. The CDR3 has 16 residues. CDR3 bases: TGTGCCAGTAGCCAACTAGCGGCCCCGAGCACCGGGGAGCTGTTTTTT. Protein sequence: CASSQLAAPSTGELFF.

The chain uses TRBV27 and TRBJ2-3, with D maybe TRBD1 (5 bases). The V gene's germline CDR1 is MNHEY and CDR2 SMNVEV (reference sequence). CDR3 length: 17 amino acids. The V gene lost 1 base and the J gene lost 2 bases, with 16 bases spanning the gap. The chain's CDR3 is CASSLWGGPTNTDTQYF. For the CDR3, the DNA is TGTGCCAGCAGTTTATGGGGCGGTCCGACAAACACAGATACGCAGTATTTT.

J is TRBJ2-3 and V is TRBV29-1; the match to TRBD2 covers 8 bases. The ends lost 7 bases at V and 5 bases at J; junction bases unmatched: 8. The CDR3 is made up of 13 amino acids. Per germline, CDR1 SQVTM and CDR2 ANQGSEA. In nucleotides, the CDR3 is TGCAGCGGTACAGCGGGAGTGGGAGATACGCAGTATTTT. It codes for CSGTAGVGDTQYF.

The V call is TRBV28, the J call TRBJ2-4; maybe TRBD1 (5 bases). V lost 5 bases, J lost 0 bases, and 20 bases lay in between. The CDR3 runs 18 residues. Germline assignment: CDR1 MDHEN and CDR2 SYDVKM. The CDR3 DNA reads TGTGCCAGCAGTCCCGGACCCGGCCAGGGTCTAGCCAAAAACATTCAGTACTTC. It is translated as CASSPGPGQGLAKNIQYF.

The V call is TRBV6-5, the J call TRBJ2-2; D ambiguous. Trimming pared 2 bases from V and 3 bases from J, leaving 7 bases between. The CDR3 extends over 14 amino acids. Germline CDR1 and CDR2: MNHEY and SVGAGI. This CDR3 reads CASSYLRDTGELFF. The CDR3 bases are TGTGCCAGCAGTTACCTCCGGGACACCGGGGAGCTGTTTTTT.

This chain joins TRBV2 and TRBJ2-4; D perhaps matches TRBD2 (5 bases). V was pared by 6 bases and J by 0 bases, with 12 bases between. This CDR3 comprises 15 residues. Germline V lookup: CDR1 SNHLY, CDR2 FYNNEI. CDR3 in DNA: TGTGCCAGCAGCCCGGACTTCCAAGCCAAAAACATTCAGTACTTC. Translated: CASSPDFQAKNIQYF.